A selection of T cell receptor beta chains follows, all from one sample in a study of blood T cell repertoires in COVID-19. Data came from immunoSEQ multiplex PCR; TCRdb stores just in-frame clones and leaves some out. The data show approximately 220,000 clones, roughly 80% seen once. The material sequenced was PBMCs or T cells enriched from blood (not recorded which). Receptors originate from a woman in her forties or fifties who had been exposed to COVID-19. CDR3s include the opening cysteine and the closing phenylalanine or tryptophan. Each record gives: V gene, CDR3 protein.

v_call: TRBV7-3; cdr3_aa: CASRAGGNTGELFF
v_call: TRBV20-1; cdr3_aa: CSASPRALRYEQYF
v_call: TRBV18; cdr3_aa: CASSPGGGYTEAFF
v_call: TRBV7-2; cdr3_aa: CASSLPGGGNEAFF
v_call: TRBV3-1/TRBV3-2; cdr3_aa: CASNDRTGEAFF
v_call: TRBV7-9; cdr3_aa: CASSPWALHSPLHF
v_call: TRBV28; cdr3_aa: CASSSGQGRRETQYF
v_call: TRBV12-2; cdr3_aa: CASRLLARQGAGNSPLHF
v_call: TRBV5-1; cdr3_aa: CASSAQASGSTEAFF
v_call: TRBV14; cdr3_aa: CASSQGDWKLEKLFF